The 15 T cell receptor beta chains below all came from one sample that was sequenced in a study of CD8 T cells in ankylosing spondylitis. TCRdb recomputed calls from the 5' RACE reads with MiXCR, one row per CDR3 protein. The sample records 250,000 to 350,000 distinct CDR3 sequences, around 20% being singletons. Material for sequencing was blood, either unsorted or a sorted T cell fraction (not recorded which). These receptors were obtained from a male donor with ankylosing spondylitis or in good health (not recorded which).

The rearrangement links TRBV6-5 to TRBJ1-1, with 10 bases that match TRBD1. The CDR3 sequence is 16 residues long. Germline CDR1 and CDR2: MNHEY and SVGAGI. After removal of 2 bases from V and 4 bases from J, the junction contained 7 bases not matched to a gene. The CDR3 nucleotides read TGTGCCAGCAGTTACCTAAGGGACAGGGGCTTCACTGAAGCTTTCTTT. As protein: CASSYLRDRGFTEAFF.

This clonotype was seen at least ten times. The V and J genes are TRBV20-1 and TRBJ2-5; 10 bases fit TRBD2. The CDR3 totals 16 residues. V lost 3 bases and J lost 4; bases outside the gene matches: 11. The germline V gene encodes CDR1 DFQATT and CDR2 SNEGSKA (reference sequence). The CDR3: CSASAPSSGSGETQYF. The CDR3 nucleotides read TGCAGTGCTAGTGCCCCGTCTAGCGGGAGTGGAGAGACCCAGTACTTC.

CDR3 nucleotide sequence: TGTGCCAGCAGCCCCGGACTTACGAATGAGCAGTTCTTC. This encodes CASSPGLTNEQFF. V and J are TRBV7-7 and TRBJ2-1; D possibly corresponds to TRBD2 (5 bases). Germline V gene sequence: CDR1 SSHAT, CDR2 FNYEAQ (reference sequence). The CDR3 runs 13 residues. V gave up 5 bases and J gave up 7 bases, with 12 bases separating them.

This clonotype was counted a single time. V is TRBV20-1 and J is TRBJ2-7; 8 bases fit TRBD1. This CDR3 spans 13 amino acids. CDR1 DFQATT and CDR2 SNEGSKA come from the germline V gene (reference sequence). With V trimmed by 4 bases and J by 3 bases, 5 bases remained unmatched. CDR3 loop: CSATRGQGYEQYV. CDR3 sequence (DNA): TGCAGTGCTACCCGAGGACAGGGCTACGAGCAGTACGTC.

J is TRBJ2-5 and V is TRBV12-3 or TRBV12-4; D gene unclear. Trimming cost V 5 bases and J 6 bases, with 13 bases left between them. This CDR3 comprises 13 residues. CDR3 loop: CASSRTEPQTQYF. CDR3 nucleotides: TGTGCCAGCAGTCGGACGGAACCGCAGACCCAGTACTTC.

This clonotype has at least ten counts. V and J are TRBV7-2 and TRBJ2-5; the match to TRBD2 covers 7 bases. Unmatched junction bases numbered 9, after V lost 6 bases and J lost 5 bases. This CDR3 has 14 residues. The germline gives CDR1 SGHTA, CDR2 FQGNSA. CDR3 sequence (DNA): TGTGCCAGCAGTCTCCGGACCGGGGGGGAGACCCAGTACTTC. As protein: CASSLRTGGETQYF.

This CDR3 reads CATSRDQKGGGTDTQYF. Written as DNA, the CDR3 is TGTGCCACCAGCAGAGATCAGAAAGGGGGCGGAACAGATACGCAGTATTTT. J is TRBJ2-3 and V is TRBV15; 7 bases align to TRBD1. V was clipped by 0 bases and J by 3 bases; unmatched bases: 9. Germline CDR1 reads LNHNV; CDR2 reads YYDKDF (reference sequence). This CDR3 region has 17 residues.

The chain uses TRBV12-3 or TRBV12-4 and TRBJ2-5; 16 nucleotides agree with TRBD2. The CDR3 is 17 amino acids. V trimming: 5 bases; J trimming: 5 bases; junction bases outside the gene matches: 8. The chain's CDR3 is CASSPGTSGGARETQYF. The CDR3 DNA follows: TGTGCCAGCAGTCCCGGGACTAGCGGGGGGGCTCGCGAGACCCAGTACTTC.

The sample holds a few counts of this clonotype. This chain's CDR3 is CASSRGQAAVAEAFF. CDR3 nucleotides: TGTGCCAGCAGTCGGGGACAAGCGGCTGTGGCTGAAGCTTTCTTT. The V call is TRBV12-3 or TRBV12-4, the J call TRBJ1-1; TRBD1 is a possible D gene (6 bases). The CDR3 covers 15 residues. Trimming removed 5 bases from V and 6 bases from J, with 19 bases in between.

This clonotype has just a few counts. The rearrangement links TRBV12-3 or TRBV12-4 to TRBJ1-2; tentative D call: TRBD1 (5 bases). CDR3 length: 14 residues. The ends were cut back, 4 bases at V and 4 bases at J, with 13 bases in the middle. This chain's CDR3 is CASSSQGARYGYTF. The CDR3 DNA reads as TGTGCCAGCAGTTCCCAGGGAGCTCGCTATGGCTACACCTTC.

This clonotype showed up just once. CDR3 sequence (DNA): TGCGCCAGCAGCTTGTGGGGGGAGAACACCGGGGAGCTGTTTTTT. Protein product: CASSLWGENTGELFF. The chain carries TRBV5-1 and TRBJ2-2, with D perhaps matching TRBD2 (6 bases). V lost 1 base to trimming and J lost 1 base, with 8 bases between them. Germline V gene sequence: CDR1 SGHRS, CDR2 YFSETQ. The CDR3 spans 15 residues.

This clonotype was recorded many times. This chain uses TRBV5-1 with TRBJ1-2; 10 nucleotides match TRBD1. The germline gives CDR1 SGHRS, CDR2 YFSETQ. The V segment lost 5 bases and the J segment 6 bases; nucleotides outside the gene matches: 10. The CDR3 is 15 residues long. The CDR3 DNA reads TGCGCCAGCAGTCGAAGAGGACAGGGGGTAAATGGCTACACCTTC. Translation: CASSRRGQGVNGYTF. Using reference TRBV5-1 and TRBJ1-2 for the parts outside the CDR3, the full variable domain is KAGVTQTPRYLIKTRGQQVTLSCSPISGHRSVSWYQQTPGQGLQFLFEYFSETQRNKGNFPGRFSGRQFSNSRSEMNVSTLELGDSALYLCASSRRGQGVNGYTFGSGTRLTVV.

In its sample, this clonotype was seen a few times. V and J are TRBV20-1 and TRBJ2-7; 10 positions match TRBD2. The CDR3 has 14 residues. Germline V CDR1 and CDR2: DFQATT, SNEGSKA (reference sequence). V was pared by 6 bases and J by 2 bases, with 7 bases of the junction left unmatched. CDR3 sequence (DNA): TGCAGTGCCGCACGAAGCGGGGGGGCCTACGAGCAGTACGTC. Protein product: CSAARSGGAYEQYV.

At least ten counts were recorded for this clonotype. The chain has TRBV7-6 and TRBJ2-5; 9 bases line up with TRBD2. V dropped 5 bases and J dropped 4; count of bases not matched to a gene: 8. This CDR3 has 15 residues. Germline CDR1 SGHVS, CDR2 FNYEAQ. CDR3 amino acids: CASSLIAGDLETQYF. The CDR3 DNA follows: TGTGCCAGCAGCCTGATAGCGGGGGATTTAGAGACCCAGTACTTC.

This clonotype was counted only a few times. V gene TRBV11-2 combines with J gene TRBJ2-5; 8 bases map to TRBD2. Germline values: CDR1 SGHAT, CDR2 FQNNGV. The J segment lost 5 bases and the V segment lost 0 bases, leaving 5 bases of the junction unmatched. This CDR3 contains 15 residues. CDR3 loop: CASSLEASGWETQYF. In nucleotides, the CDR3 is TGTGCCAGCAGCTTAGAAGCTAGCGGGTGGGAGACCCAGTACTTC.